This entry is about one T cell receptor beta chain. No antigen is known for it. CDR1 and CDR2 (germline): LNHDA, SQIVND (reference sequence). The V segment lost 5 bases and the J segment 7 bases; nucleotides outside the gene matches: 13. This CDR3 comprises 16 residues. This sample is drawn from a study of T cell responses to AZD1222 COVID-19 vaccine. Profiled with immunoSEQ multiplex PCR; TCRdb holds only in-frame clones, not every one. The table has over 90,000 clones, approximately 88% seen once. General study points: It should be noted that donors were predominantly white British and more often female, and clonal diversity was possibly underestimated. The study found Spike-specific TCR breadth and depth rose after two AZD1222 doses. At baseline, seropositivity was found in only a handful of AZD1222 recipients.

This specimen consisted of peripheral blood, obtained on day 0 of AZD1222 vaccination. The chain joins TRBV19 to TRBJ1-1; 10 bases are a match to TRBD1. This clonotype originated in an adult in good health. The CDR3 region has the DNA TGTGCCAGTAGTGATCCCAGGGACAGGGGATCTCGTGAAGCTTTCTTT. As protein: CASSDPRDRGSREAFF.